This TCR beta chain was profiled in a study of OX40 agonist ivuxolimab in advanced cancers. The ends were cut back, 7 bases at V and 0 bases at J, with 12 bases in the middle. This CDR3 is built from 15 residues. Germline V gene sequence: CDR1 MNHNS, CDR2 SASEGT. Remarks on this clone: Its antigen is unknown.

General study findings and limits: More expanded clones were seen, on average, in CD8+ T cells than in CD4+.

Assay: immunoSEQ multiplex PCR; the TCRdb copy retains only in-frame clones and omits some. Among about 100,000 clones listed, about nine tenths were seen once. The specimen comprised CD4+ or CD8+ T cells sorted from blood, sampled in a trial of the OX40 agonist ivuxolimab. The source of this sequence is an adult with an advanced solid tumor such as melanoma, head and neck, liver or kidney cancer. The gene calls are TRBV6-1 and TRBJ2-2; no firm D call. CDR3 residues: CASIVSVANTGELFF. CDR3 bases: TGTGCCAGCATCGTCTCGGTTGCGAACACCGGGGAGCTGTTTTTT.